Sequencing of this T cell receptor (beta chain) was carried out in a study of PD-L1 blockade in urothelial cancer. Study at large: Atezolizumab 1,200 mg was given intravenously every 3 weeks, starting 2014. Once treatment had started, blood was analyzed at 3 weeks (second dose) and again at 6 weeks.

Using immunoSEQ multiplex PCR, the repertoire was profiled, and TCRdb retains in-frame clones only, with some absent. The repertoire has tens of thousands of clones, less than 95% of them found once; the top ten carry less than 8%. Sample time point: peripheral blood 6 weeks after treatment start. Each patient gave between 1 and 8 samples of peripheral blood mononuclear cells, which were collected pretreatment and during treatment. The input for sequencing was PBMCs, taken around atezolizumab (anti-PD-L1) treatment. The sequence was collected from a man aged 65 to 79 with urothelial cancer.

In DNA, the CDR3 is TGCGCCAGCAGGATTCAGACAGGGACGCGCACAGATACGCAGTATTTT. Translation gives CASRIQTGTRTDTQYF. The V gene is TRBV5-1, the J gene TRBJ2-3; 7 nucleotides align to TRBD1. Per the germline V gene, CDR1 is SGHRS and CDR2 is YFSETQ. The CDR3 spans 16 residues. Losses at the gene ends were 5 bases for V and 1 base for J; bases not matched to a gene: 10.